This is a list of T cell receptor beta chains from one sample in a study of T cell responses to AZD1222 COVID-19 vaccine. Clones were read by immunoSEQ multiplex PCR, and TCRdb kept only the in-frame ones, dropping some. The sample lists approximately 90,000 clones; roughly nine tenths were seen once. Material: peripheral blood, obtained on day 0 of AZD1222 vaccination. These receptors were collected from an adult in good health. The CDR3 runs from the conserved cysteine through the conserved F or W. A D gene is named only where the DNA matches it firmly. Where a row states a size, it is once, few, many or the class of an expanded clone; other rows omit it.

V gene	D gene	J gene	clone size	CDR3 protein	CDR3 DNA
TRBV28	TRBD1	TRBJ2-6	few	CASYETGSGANVLTF	TGTGCCAGCTATGAGACAGGGTCTGGGGCCAACGTCCTGACTTTC
TRBV6-2/TRBV6-3	-	TRBJ1-5	-	CASSWPGTSNQPQHF	TGTGCCAGCAGTTGGCCAGGGACTAGCAATCAGCCCCAGCATTTT
TRBV3-1/TRBV3-2	-	TRBJ1-3	-	CASSQSHSGNTIYF	TGTGCCAGCAGCCAGAGTCACTCTGGAAACACCATATATTTT
TRBV15	-	TRBJ2-5	once	CATSRDWGTQETQYF	TGTGCCACCAGCAGAGACTGGGGTACCCAAGAGACCCAGTACTTC
TRBV5-4	-	TRBJ1-2	-	CASWSTGHGYTF	TGTGCCAGTTGGAGCACAGGGCATGGCTACACCTTC
TRBV9	-	TRBJ2-1	-	CASSLSTGHNEQFF	TGTGCCAGCAGCTTATCCACTGGACACAATGAGCAGTTCTTC
TRBV4-1	TRBD1	TRBJ1-1	-	CASSWDRGRTEAFF	TGCGCCAGCAGCTGGGACAGGGGGCGAACTGAAGCTTTCTTT
TRBV6-1	-	TRBJ1-6	few	CASSGRSGRAYNSPLHF	TGTGCCAGCAGTGGGAGGAGTGGAAGGGCCTATAATTCACCCCTCCACTTT
TRBV4-1	-	TRBJ1-1	-	CASSQDKSTAAFF	TGCGCCAGCAGCCAAGATAAAAGCACTGCGGCTTTCTTT
TRBV11-3	-	TRBJ1-1	-	CASSSGGRTAEAFF	TGTGCCAGCAGCTCGGGGGGGCGGACGGCTGAAGCTTTCTTT
TRBV7-2	TRBD1	TRBJ1-2	once	CASSLAGTGGGYTF	TGTGCCAGCAGCTTAGCCGGGACAGGGGGAGGCTACACCTTC
TRBV4-1	-	TRBJ1-6	-	CASSQDIESPLHF	TGCGCCAGCAGCCAAGATATTGAATCACCCCTCCACTTT
TRBV19	-	TRBJ1-6	-	CASTLTGPDNSPLHF	TGTGCCAGTACCCTCACAGGTCCCGATAATTCACCCCTCCACTTT
TRBV3-1/TRBV3-2	-	TRBJ1-6	-	CASSQEGVSPLHF	TGTGCCAGCAGCCAAGAGGGGGTTTCACCCCTCCACTTT
TRBV10-2	-	TRBJ2-5	-	CASREGETQYF	TGCGCCAGCAGGGAGGGCGAGACCCAGTACTTC
TRBV7-9	-	TRBJ2-7	-	CASSPARGLSRYEQYF	TGTGCCAGCAGCCCTGCGCGGGGGCTTTCGAGGTACGAGCAGTACTTC
TRBV20-1	TRBD2	TRBJ2-1	-	CSARGLAASYEQFF	TGCAGTGCTCGTGGACTAGCGGCCTCCTATGAGCAGTTCTTC
TRBV28	TRBD1	TRBJ1-5	-	CASSFDRGQPQHF	TGTGCCAGCAGTTTCGACAGGGGTCAGCCCCAGCATTTT
TRBV28	-	TRBJ2-7	-	CASSKSWQAYEQYF	TGTGCCAGCAGCAAGTCGTGGCAAGCCTACGAGCAGTACTTC
TRBV27	-	TRBJ1-6	-	CASSLNGGSNSPLHF	TGTGCCAGCAGTTTAAACGGGGGAAGTAATTCACCCCTCCACTTT
TRBV13	TRBD2	TRBJ2-3	-	CASSSSGGATDTQYF	TGTGCCAGCAGCTCTAGCGGGGGGGCGACAGATACGCAGTATTTT
TRBV6-1	-	TRBJ1-2	-	CASSEAFGQSYGYTF	TGTGCCAGCAGTGAAGCGTTTGGACAGTCCTATGGCTACACCTTC
TRBV6-1	-	TRBJ1-1	-	CASSEVYRVSLNTEAFF	TGTGCCAGCAGTGAAGTTTATCGGGTCTCCTTGAACACTGAAGCTTTCTTT
TRBV9	TRBD1	TRBJ1-6	-	CASSVQDRGLSPLHF	TGTGCCAGCAGCGTTCAGGACAGGGGGCTCTCACCCCTCCACTTT
TRBV14	-	TRBJ1-1	-	CASSQIHENTFMNTEAFF	TGTGCCAGCAGCCAAATTCACGAAAACACTTTCATGAACACTGAAGCTTTCTTT
TRBV10-3	TRBD1	TRBJ2-1	-	CAIRRDRGVTEQFF	TGTGCCATCAGGAGGGACAGGGGGGTTACTGAGCAGTTCTTC
TRBV5-6	-	TRBJ1-1	-	CASSFWGGPNTEAFF	TGTGCCAGCAGCTTCTGGGGAGGACCAAACACTGAAGCTTTCTTT
TRBV5-8	-	TRBJ1-2	once	CASSLVTGFYGYTF	TGTGCCAGCAGCTTAGTAACAGGGTTCTATGGCTACACCTTC
TRBV9	-	TRBJ2-3	-	CASSVFEFSDTQYF	TGTGCCAGCAGCGTTTTTGAATTCTCAGATACGCAGTATTTT
TRBV11-2	-	TRBJ2-5	-	CASSLDPGVKTQYF	TGTGCCAGCAGCTTAGATCCAGGGGTGAAGACCCAGTACTTC
TRBV5-1	-	TRBJ2-2	-	CASSGEGLGITGELFF	TGCGCCAGCAGCGGGGAAGGGCTCGGTATCACCGGGGAGCTGTTTTTT
TRBV11-3	-	TRBJ1-2	-	CASSFGSGHGYTF	TGTGCCAGCAGCTTCGGGTCTGGCCATGGCTACACCTTC
TRBV11-2	-	TRBJ2-1	-	CASSLGQTNEQFF	TGTGCCAGCAGCTTAGGACAGACAAATGAGCAGTTCTTC
TRBV4-2	TRBD2	TRBJ2-7	-	CASRALNLAEPWREQYF	TGTGCCAGTCGAGCATTGAACCTAGCGGAACCTTGGCGCGAGCAGTACTTC
TRBV5-6	-	TRBJ1-1	-	CASSLVPGGTEAFF	TGTGCCAGCAGCTTGGTCCCCGGGGGCACTGAAGCTTTCTTT
TRBV2	-	TRBJ1-2	-	CASSEMVNYGYTF	TGTGCCAGCAGTGAGATGGTAAACTATGGCTACACCTTC
TRBV29-1	-	TRBJ1-2	-	CSVVGGYGYTF	TGCAGCGTTGTAGGGGGCTATGGCTACACCTTC
TRBV18	-	TRBJ1-2	-	CASSPPGKGSNYGYTF	TGTGCCAGCTCACCACCCGGGAAGGGGTCTAACTATGGCTACACCTTC
TRBV6-1	-	TRBJ1-2	-	CASSDDALALYGYTF	TGTGCCAGCAGTGATGACGCTTTGGCCCTCTATGGCTACACCTTC
TRBV7-2	-	TRBJ2-5	-	CASTRRLDGETQYF	TGTGCCAGCACCCGAAGACTAGATGGAGAGACCCAGTACTTC
TRBV12-3/TRBV12-4	-	TRBJ1-3	-	CASSIYRGSTIYF	TGTGCCAGCAGTATCTACCGCGGGAGCACCATATATTTT
TRBV6-5	-	TRBJ1-3	-	CASRGSGNTIYF	TGTGCCAGCAGGGGCTCTGGAAACACCATATATTTT
TRBV7-9	TRBD1	TRBJ2-5	few	CASSRGQGMGETQYF	TGTGCCAGCAGCAGGGGACAGGGAATGGGAGAGACCCAGTACTTC
TRBV11-2	-	TRBJ2-6	-	CASTNSGTPSGANVLTF	TGTGCCAGCACCAATTCAGGCACCCCCTCTGGGGCCAACGTCCTGACTTTC
TRBV5-1	TRBD2	TRBJ2-5	-	CASSLSGGRETQYF	TGCGCCAGCAGCTTGTCGGGGGGGCGAGAGACCCAGTACTTC
TRBV6-1	TRBD1	TRBJ1-6	-	CASSEETGGNSPLHF	TGTGCCAGCAGTGAAGAAACAGGGGGAAATTCACCCCTCCACTTT
TRBV5-1	-	TRBJ1-4	-	CASGLQGTNEKLFF	TGCGCCAGCGGCCTACAGGGAACTAATGAAAAACTGTTTTTT
TRBV12-3/TRBV12-4	-	TRBJ1-4	-	CASRRGGEKLFF	TGTGCCAGCAGGAGGGGGGGTGAAAAACTGTTTTTT
TRBV2	TRBD1	TRBJ1-6	-	CASSKDRVDSPLHF	TGTGCCAGCAGTAAGGACAGGGTTGATTCACCCCTCCACTTT
TRBV6-5	TRBD1	TRBJ1-1	-	CASSCKGQTNTEAFF	TGTGCCAGCAGTTGTAAGGGACAGACGAACACTGAAGCTTTCTTT
TRBV2	TRBD2	TRBJ2-3	-	CASGLAGGTDTQYF	TGTGCCAGCGGCCTAGCGGGGGGTACAGATACGCAGTATTTT
TRBV3-1/TRBV3-2	TRBD2	TRBJ2-5	-	CASSPLAGAGRETQYF	TGTGCCAGCAGCCCCTTAGCGGGGGCGGGCAGAGAGACCCAGTACTTC
TRBV7-9	-	TRBJ1-1	-	CASSFGNEHTEAFF	TGTGCCAGCAGCTTTGGAAACGAACACACTGAAGCTTTCTTT
TRBV21-1	-	TRBJ1-1	-	CASSFRWRPEAFF	TGTGCCAGCAGCTTCCGGTGGAGGCCTGAAGCTTTCTTT
TRBV11-2	TRBD2	TRBJ2-1	-	CASSGPAGGGVNEQFF	TGTGCCAGCAGCGGCCCGGCGGGGGGCGGTGTAAATGAGCAGTTCTTC
TRBV13	-	TRBJ2-1	-	CASRPSSYNEQFF	TGTGCCAGCAGGCCGAGCTCCTACAATGAGCAGTTCTTC
TRBV4-2	-	TRBJ1-4	-	CASTPGALNNWEKLFF	TGTGCCAGCACCCCAGGGGCCCTTAACAACTGGGAAAAACTGTTTTTT